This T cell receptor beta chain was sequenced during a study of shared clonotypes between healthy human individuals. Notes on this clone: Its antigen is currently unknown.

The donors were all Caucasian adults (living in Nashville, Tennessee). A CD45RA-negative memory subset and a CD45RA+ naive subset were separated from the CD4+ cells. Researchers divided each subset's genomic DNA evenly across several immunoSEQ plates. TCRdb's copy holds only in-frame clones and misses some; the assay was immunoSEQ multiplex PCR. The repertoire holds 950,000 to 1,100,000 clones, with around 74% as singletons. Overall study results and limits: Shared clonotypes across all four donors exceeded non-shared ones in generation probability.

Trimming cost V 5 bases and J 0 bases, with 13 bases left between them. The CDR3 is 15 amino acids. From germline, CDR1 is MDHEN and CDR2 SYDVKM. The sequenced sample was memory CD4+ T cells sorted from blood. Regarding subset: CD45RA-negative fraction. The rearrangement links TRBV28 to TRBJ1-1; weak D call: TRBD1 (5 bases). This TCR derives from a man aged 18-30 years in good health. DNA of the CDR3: TGTGCCAGCAGTCCCTACGGGGGAATGAACACTGAAGCTTTCTTT. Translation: CASSPYGGMNTEAFF. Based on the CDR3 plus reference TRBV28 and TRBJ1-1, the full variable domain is DVKVTQSSRYLVKRTGEKVFLECVQDMDHENMFWYRQDPGLGLRLIYFSYDVKMKEKGDIPEGYSVSREKKERFSLILESASTNQTSMYLCASSPYGGMNTEAFFGQGTRLTVV.